This T cell receptor (beta chain) derives from a study of blood T cell repertoires in COVID-19. On the study more broadly: PBMCs, B-cell-depleted T cells, or T cells were the source of the cDNA or gDNA that made up the material.

Under the authors' procedure: Amplification of reference gene primers provided the estimated nucleated cell counts. Sequenced by immunoSEQ multiplex PCR; TCRdb stores in-frame clones only, minus some. The DNA was the basis for D and trimming; V, J and clone size are from that table. The table includes 120,000 to 150,000 clones, approximately 88% detected once. Trimming stripped 7 bases from V and 8 bases from J, with 20 bases between. Germline V gene data show CDR1 as SGHAT and CDR2 as FQNNGV. The CDR3 runs 14 residues. This TCR came from a woman between 45 and 60 years old with acute or convalescent COVID-19. Sequencing was performed on peripheral blood. The V gene is TRBV11-2, the J gene TRBJ1-2; D not resolved. CDR3 in amino acids: CASTRLGSPAGYTF. As DNA, the CDR3 is TGTGCCAGCACTCGGTTGGGCTCCCCTGCCGGCTACACCTTC.